The source of this T cell receptor (beta chain) is a study of blood T cell repertoires in COVID-19. About the study: Nucleic acid was either cDNA or gDNA, and it came from T cells, B-cell-depleted T cells, or PBMCs.

Some clones are missing from TCRdb's copy, which holds only in-frame ones; the method was immunoSEQ multiplex PCR. The table includes some 150,000 clones, approximately 83% detected once. CDR1 and CDR2 from the germline V gene are LGHNA and YSLEER. With 1 base removed from V and 3 bases from J, the gap between germline ends came to 13 bases. This CDR3 region has 15 residues. The material sequenced was peripheral blood. This TCR derives from a man in his 70s with acute or convalescent COVID-19. The chain joins TRBV4-3 to TRBJ2-7; maybe TRBD2 (6 bases). CDR3 DNA: TGCGCCAGCAGCCAAGGGCCGGGAGAGGGCTACGAGCAGTACTTC. Its translation is CASSQGPGEGYEQYF.